Sequencing of this TCR beta chain was carried out in a study of blood T cell repertoires in COVID-19. Study in general: COVID-19 samples, acute and convalescent, were from the United States, Italy and Spain. PBMCs, B-cell-depleted T cells, or T cells were the source of the cDNA or gDNA that made up the material.

This CDR3 spans 14 amino acids. The germline gives CDR1 DFQATT, CDR2 SNEGSKA (reference sequence). The V gene end was trimmed by 3 bases and the J gene end by 5 bases; junction bases not matched to a gene: 7. TCRdb's table, derived via immunoSEQ multiplex PCR, lists solely in-frame clones and lacks some. Altogether tens of thousands of clones are present, approximately 85% being singletons, with the ten largest covering 9.5% to 15%. The receptor comes from a human donor in a cohort sampled during active COVID-19. Sequenced: peripheral blood. V gene TRBV20-1 combines with J gene TRBJ2-7, with 10 nucleotides matching TRBD2. In nucleotides, the CDR3 is TGCAGTGCTAGTTGGGCTAGCGGGAGAAACGAGCAGTACTTC. It is translated as CSASWASGRNEQYF.